The entry below gives a single T cell receptor (beta chain) sequence along with its context. This sample stems from a study of cytomegalovirus exposure and HLA in healthy donors. The PCR made use of 60 Vbeta and 13 Jbeta primers. Clones were read by immunoSEQ multiplex PCR, and TCRdb kept only the in-frame ones, dropping some. The sample has roughly 130,000 clones, 75% to 85% seen once; the top ten hold 1%. J was trimmed by 3 bases and V by 2 bases; bases with no gene match: 4. The length of the CDR3 is 14 residues. Per germline, CDR1 GTSNPN and CDR2 SVGIG (reference sequence). The source is a man in his forties in good health and CMV-seronegative. Sequencing was carried out using PBMCs. The rearrangement uses TRBV30 and TRBJ1-3; the match to TRBD1 covers 7 bases. CDR3 DNA sequence: TGTGCCTGGAGTCGAGACAGGGATGGAAACACCATATATTTT. It specifies CAWSRDRDGNTIYF.